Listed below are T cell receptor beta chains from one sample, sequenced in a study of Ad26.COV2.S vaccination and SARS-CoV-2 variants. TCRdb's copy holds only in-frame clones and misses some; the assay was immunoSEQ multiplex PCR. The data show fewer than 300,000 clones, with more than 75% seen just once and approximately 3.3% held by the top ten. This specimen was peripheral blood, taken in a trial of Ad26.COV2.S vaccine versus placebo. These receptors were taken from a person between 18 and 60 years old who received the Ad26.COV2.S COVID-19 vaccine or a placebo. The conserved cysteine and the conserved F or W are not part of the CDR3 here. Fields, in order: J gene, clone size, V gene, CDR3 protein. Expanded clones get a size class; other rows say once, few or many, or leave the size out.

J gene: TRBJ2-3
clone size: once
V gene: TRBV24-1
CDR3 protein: ATGSRASDTQY

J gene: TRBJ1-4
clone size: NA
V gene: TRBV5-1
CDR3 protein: ASSWAPPGEKLF

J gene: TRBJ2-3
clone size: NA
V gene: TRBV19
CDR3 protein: ASSILSGTDTQY

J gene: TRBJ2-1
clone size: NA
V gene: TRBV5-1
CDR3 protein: ASSLVGSGTYNEQF

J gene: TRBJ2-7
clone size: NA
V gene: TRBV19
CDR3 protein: ASSPDRGPEQY

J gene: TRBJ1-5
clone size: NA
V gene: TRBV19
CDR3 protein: AGDRTGDQPQH

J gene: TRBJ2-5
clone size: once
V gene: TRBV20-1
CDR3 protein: SASTSGGPETQY

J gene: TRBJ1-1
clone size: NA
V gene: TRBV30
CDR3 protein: AWIGTANTEAF

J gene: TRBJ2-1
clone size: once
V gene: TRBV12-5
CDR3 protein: ASGSPGTVLQF

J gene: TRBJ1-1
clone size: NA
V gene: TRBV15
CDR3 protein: ATSRDGGDTEAF

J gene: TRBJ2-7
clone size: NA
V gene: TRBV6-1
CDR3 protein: ASSEAGYGTGRSYEQY

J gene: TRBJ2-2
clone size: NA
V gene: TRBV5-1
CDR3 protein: ASSPGTGYAGELF

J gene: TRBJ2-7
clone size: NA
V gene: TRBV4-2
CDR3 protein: ASSQSSGRALSYEQY

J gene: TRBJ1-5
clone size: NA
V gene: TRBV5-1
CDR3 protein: ASSLDGQENQPQH

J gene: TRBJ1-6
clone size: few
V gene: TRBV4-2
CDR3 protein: ASSPPRVDSPLH

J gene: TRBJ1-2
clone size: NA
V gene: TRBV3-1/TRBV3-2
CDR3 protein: ASSQGARIANYGYT

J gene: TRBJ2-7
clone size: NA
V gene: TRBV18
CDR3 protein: ASSPGVSYEQY

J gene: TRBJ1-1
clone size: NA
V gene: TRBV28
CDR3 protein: ASSILGGLVNTEAF

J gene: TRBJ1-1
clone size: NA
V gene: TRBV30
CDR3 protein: AWSFGENTEAF

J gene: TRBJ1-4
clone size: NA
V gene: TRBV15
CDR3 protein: ATSRGGGRTEKLF

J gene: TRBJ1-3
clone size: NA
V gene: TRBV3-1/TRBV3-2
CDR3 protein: ASSQSGVTGNTIY

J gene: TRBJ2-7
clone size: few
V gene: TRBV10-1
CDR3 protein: ASSTGYEQY

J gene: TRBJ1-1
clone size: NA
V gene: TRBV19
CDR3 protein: ASTAPGMNTEAF

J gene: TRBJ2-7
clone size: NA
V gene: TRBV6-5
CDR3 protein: ASSTDGYSYEQY

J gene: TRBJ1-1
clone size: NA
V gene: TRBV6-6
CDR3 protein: ASTPPGRGPNTEAF

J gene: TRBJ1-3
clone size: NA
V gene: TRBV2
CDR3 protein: ASTAATGTRTHSGNTIY

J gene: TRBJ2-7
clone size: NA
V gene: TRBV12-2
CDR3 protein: ASGREIRHEQY

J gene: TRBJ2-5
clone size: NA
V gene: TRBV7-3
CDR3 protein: ASSDRLGETQY

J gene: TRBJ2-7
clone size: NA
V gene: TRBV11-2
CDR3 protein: ASSLGAKNYEQY

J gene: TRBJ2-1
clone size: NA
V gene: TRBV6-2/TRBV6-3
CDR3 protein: ASSDGTSGSDEQF

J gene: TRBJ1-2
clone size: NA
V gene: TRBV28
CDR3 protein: ASREGPNYGYT

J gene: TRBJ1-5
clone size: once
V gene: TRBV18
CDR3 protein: ASSPPSGGTGVRQPQH

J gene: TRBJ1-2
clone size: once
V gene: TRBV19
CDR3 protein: ASSMGGQANYGYT

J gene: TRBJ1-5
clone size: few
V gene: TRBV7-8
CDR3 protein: ASSRDNQISNQPQH

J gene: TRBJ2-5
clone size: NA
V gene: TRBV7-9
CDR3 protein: ASSLASETQY

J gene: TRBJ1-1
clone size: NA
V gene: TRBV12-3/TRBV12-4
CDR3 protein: ASSQTGGTEAF

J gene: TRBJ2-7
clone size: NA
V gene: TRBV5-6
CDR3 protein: ASSARYEQY

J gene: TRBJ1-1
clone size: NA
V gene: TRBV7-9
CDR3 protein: ASSPLGGWGTEAF

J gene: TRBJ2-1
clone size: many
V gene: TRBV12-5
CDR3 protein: ASGLVRLAAYNEQF

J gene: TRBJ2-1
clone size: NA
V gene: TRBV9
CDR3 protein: ASSAGQGSYNEQF

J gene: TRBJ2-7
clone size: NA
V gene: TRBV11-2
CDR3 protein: ASSPFTTVKTYEQY

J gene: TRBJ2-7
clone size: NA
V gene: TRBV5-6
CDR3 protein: ASSLQGYEQY

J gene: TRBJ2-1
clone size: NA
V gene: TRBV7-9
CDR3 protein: ASSLTGAFNEQF

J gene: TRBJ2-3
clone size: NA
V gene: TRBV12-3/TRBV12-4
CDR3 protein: ASSSGGKDTQY

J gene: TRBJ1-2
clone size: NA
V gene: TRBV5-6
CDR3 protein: ASSSVPRVDYGYT

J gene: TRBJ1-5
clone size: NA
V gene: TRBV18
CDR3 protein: ASSPIKGNNQPQH

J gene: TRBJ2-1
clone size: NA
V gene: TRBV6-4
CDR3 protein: ASSDWSGRAVNEQF

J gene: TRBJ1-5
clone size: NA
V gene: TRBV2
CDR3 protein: ASSEGGYQPQH

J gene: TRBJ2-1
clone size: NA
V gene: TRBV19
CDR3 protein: ASSPPTTYNEQF

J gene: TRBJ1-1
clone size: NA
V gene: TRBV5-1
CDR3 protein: ASSFEGGTEAF

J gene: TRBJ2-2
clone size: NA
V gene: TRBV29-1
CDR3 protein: SVGRQPGELF

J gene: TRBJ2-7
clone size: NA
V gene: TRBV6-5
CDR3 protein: ATRWDSMVPYEQY

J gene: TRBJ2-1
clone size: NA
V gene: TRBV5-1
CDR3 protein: ASSSRPEKDYNEQF

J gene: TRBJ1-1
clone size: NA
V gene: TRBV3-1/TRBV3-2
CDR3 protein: ASSQGLDGEAF

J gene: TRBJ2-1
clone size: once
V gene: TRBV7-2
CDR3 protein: ASSFGTGTTSSF